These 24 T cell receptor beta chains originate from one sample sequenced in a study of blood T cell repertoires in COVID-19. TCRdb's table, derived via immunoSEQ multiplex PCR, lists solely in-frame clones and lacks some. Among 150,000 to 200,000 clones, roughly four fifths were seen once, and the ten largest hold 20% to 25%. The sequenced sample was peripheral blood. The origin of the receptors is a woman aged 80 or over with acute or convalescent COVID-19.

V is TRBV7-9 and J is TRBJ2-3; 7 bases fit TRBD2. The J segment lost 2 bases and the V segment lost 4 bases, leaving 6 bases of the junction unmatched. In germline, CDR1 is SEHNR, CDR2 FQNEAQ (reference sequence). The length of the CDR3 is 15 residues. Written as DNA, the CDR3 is TGTGCCAGCAGCTCCGAAGGGAGGGCCACAGATACGCAGTATTTT. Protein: CASSSEGRATDTQYF.

The DNA of the CDR3 is TGTGCCAGCAGCCTTGACAGGGGAGCAGGCGAGCAGTTCTTC. Encoded protein: CASSLDRGAGEQFF. The V gene is TRBV6-5, the J gene TRBJ2-1; 8 bases match TRBD1. CDR3 length equals 14 residues. Germline V gives CDR1 MNHEY, CDR2 SVGAGI. V shed 6 bases and J 10 bases; nucleotides not matched to a gene: 11.

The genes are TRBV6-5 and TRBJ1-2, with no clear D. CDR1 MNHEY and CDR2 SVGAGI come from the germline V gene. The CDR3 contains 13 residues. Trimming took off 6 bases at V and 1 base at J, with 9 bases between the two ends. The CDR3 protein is CASRGGSNYGYTF. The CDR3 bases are TGTGCCAGCAGGGGAGGAAGTAACTATGGCTACACCTTC.

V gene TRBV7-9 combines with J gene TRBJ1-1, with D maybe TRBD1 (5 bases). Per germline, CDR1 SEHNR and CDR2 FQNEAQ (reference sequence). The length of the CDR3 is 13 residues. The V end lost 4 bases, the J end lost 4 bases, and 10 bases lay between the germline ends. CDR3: CASSSAQGTEAFF. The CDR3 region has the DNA TGTGCCAGCAGCTCAGCCCAGGGCACTGAAGCTTTCTTT.

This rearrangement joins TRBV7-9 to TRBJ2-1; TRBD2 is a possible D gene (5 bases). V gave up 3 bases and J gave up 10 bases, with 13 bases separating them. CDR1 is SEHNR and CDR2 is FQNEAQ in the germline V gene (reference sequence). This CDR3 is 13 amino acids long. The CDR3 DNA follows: TGTGCCAGCAGCTTGACCGGGATCCGCGAGCAGTTCTTC. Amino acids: CASSLTGIREQFF. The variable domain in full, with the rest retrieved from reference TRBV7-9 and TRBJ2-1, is DTGVSQNPRHKITKRGQNVTFRCDPISEHNRLYWYRQTLGQGPEFLTYFQNEAQLEKSRLLSDRFSAERPKGSFSTLEIQRTEQGDSAMYLCASSLTGIREQFFGPGTRLTVL.

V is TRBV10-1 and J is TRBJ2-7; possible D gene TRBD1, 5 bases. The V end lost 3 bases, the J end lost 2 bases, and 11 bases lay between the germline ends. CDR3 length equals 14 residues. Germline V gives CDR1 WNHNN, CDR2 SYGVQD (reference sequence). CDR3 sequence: CASSEGQGPYEQYF. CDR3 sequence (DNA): TGCGCCAGCAGTGAAGGCCAGGGCCCCTACGAGCAGTACTTC.

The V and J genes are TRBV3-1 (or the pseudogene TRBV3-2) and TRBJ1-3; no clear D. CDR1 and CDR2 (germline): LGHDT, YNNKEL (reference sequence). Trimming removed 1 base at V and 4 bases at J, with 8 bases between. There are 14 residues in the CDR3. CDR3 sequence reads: CASSQVGRGNTIYF. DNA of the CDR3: TGTGCCAGCAGCCAAGTGGGCAGGGGAAACACCATATATTTT.

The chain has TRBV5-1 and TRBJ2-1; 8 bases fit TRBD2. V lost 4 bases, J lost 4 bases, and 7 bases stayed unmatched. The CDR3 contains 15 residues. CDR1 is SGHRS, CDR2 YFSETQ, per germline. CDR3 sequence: CASSPQAGGYNEQFF. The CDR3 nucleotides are TGCGCCAGCAGCCCCCAGGCGGGGGGTTACAATGAGCAGTTCTTC.

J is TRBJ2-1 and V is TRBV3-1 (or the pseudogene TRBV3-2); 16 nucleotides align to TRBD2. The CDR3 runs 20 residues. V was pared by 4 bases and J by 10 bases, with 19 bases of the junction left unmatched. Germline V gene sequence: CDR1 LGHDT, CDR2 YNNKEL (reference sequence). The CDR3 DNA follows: TGTGCCAGCAGCCCATGGGAGGGGACTAGCGGGAGGGCCTTGGCTCGCGAGCAGTTCTTC. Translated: CASSPWEGTSGRALAREQFF.

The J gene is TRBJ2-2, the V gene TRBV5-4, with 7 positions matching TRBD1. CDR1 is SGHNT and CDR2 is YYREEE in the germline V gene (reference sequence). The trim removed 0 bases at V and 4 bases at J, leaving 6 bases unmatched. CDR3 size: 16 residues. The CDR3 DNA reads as TGTGCCAGCAGCTTGGACAGGGGAATATTCACCGGGGAGCTGTTTTTT. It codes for CASSLDRGIFTGELFF. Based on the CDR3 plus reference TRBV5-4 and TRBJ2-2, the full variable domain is ETGVTQSPTHLIKTRGQQVTLRCSSQSGHNTVSWYQQALGQGPQFIFQYYREEENGRGNFPPRFSGLQFPNYSSELNVNALELDDSALYLCASSLDRGIFTGELFFGEGSRLTVL.

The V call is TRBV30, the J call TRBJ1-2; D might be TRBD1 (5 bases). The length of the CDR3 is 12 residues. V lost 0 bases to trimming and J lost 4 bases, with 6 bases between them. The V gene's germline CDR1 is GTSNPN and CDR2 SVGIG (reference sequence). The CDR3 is CAWSVQAYGYTF. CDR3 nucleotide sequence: TGTGCCTGGAGTGTACAGGCCTATGGCTACACCTTC.

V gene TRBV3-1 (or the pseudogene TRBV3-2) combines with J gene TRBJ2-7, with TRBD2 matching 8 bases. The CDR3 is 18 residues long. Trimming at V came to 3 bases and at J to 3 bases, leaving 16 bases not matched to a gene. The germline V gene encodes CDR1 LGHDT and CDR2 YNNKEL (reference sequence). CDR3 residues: CASSQIGTPAGVGYEQYF. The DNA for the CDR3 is TGTGCCAGCAGCCAGATCGGTACACCAGCGGGAGTAGGCTACGAGCAGTACTTC.

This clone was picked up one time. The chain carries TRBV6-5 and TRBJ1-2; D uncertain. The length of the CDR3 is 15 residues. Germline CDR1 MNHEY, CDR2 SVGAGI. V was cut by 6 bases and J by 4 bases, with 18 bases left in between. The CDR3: CASRSGPGGIYGYTF. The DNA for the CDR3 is TGTGCCAGCAGATCCGGGCCCGGAGGGATCTATGGCTACACCTTC.

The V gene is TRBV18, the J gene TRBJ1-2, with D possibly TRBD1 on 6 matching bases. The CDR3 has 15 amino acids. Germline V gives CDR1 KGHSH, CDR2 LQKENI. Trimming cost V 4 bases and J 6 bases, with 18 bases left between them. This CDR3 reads CASSHRTDPTDGYTF. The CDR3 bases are TGTGCCAGCTCACACAGGACAGATCCAACGGATGGCTACACCTTC.

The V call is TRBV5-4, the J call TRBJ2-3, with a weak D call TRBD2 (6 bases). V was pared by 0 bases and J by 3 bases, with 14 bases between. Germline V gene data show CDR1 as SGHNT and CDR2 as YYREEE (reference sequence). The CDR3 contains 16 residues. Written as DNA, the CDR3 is TGTGCCAGCAGCTTGGCCATGACTAGTTCGACAGATACGCAGTATTTT. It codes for CASSLAMTSSTDTQYF.

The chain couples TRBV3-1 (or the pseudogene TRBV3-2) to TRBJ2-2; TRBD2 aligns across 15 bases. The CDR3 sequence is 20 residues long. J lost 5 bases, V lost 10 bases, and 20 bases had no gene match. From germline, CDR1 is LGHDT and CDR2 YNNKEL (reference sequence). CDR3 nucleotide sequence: TGTGCCAACGCCAAGATCTCGGGGACTAGCGGGAGGCCGGGGACCGGGGAGCTGTTTTTT. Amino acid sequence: CANAKISGTSGRPGTGELFF.

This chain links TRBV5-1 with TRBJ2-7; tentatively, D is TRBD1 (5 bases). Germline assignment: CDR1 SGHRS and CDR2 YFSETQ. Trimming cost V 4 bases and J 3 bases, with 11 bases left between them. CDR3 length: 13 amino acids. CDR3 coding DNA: TGCGCCAGCAGCCCCCAGGGAAACTACGAGCAGTACTTC. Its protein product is CASSPQGNYEQYF.

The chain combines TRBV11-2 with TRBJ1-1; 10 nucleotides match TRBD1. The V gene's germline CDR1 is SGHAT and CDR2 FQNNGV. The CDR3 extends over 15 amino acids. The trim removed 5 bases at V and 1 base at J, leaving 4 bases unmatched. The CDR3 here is CASSPRTGGNTEAFF. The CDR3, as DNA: TGTGCCAGCAGCCCAAGGACAGGGGGGAACACTGAAGCTTTCTTT.

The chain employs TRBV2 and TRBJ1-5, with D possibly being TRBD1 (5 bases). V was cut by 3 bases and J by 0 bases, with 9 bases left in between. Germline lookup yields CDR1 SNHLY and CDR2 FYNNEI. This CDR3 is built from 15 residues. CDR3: CASSDSGFSNQPQHF. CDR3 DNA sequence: TGTGCCAGCAGTGACTCAGGGTTTAGCAATCAGCCCCAGCATTTT. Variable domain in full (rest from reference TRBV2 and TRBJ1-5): EPEVTQTPSHQVTQMGQEVILRCVPISNHLYFYWYRQILGQKVEFLVSFYNNEISEKSEIFDDQFSVERPDGSNFTLKIRSTKLEDSAMYFCASSDSGFSNQPQHFGDGTRLSIL.

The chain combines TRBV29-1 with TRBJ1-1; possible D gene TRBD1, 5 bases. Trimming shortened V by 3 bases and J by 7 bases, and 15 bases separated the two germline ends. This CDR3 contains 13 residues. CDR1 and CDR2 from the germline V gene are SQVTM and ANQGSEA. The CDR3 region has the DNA TGCAGCGTTGAGGCTAGGGGACTGAGTGAAGCTTTCTTT. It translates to CSVEARGLSEAFF.

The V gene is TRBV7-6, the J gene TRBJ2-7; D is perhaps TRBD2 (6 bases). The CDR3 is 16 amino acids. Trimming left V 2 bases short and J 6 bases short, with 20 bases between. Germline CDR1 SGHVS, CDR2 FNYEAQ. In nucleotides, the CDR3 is TGTGCCAGCAGCTTATTCTCACGGGAGCTCTTTGGCGAGCAGTACTTC. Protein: CASSLFSRELFGEQYF.

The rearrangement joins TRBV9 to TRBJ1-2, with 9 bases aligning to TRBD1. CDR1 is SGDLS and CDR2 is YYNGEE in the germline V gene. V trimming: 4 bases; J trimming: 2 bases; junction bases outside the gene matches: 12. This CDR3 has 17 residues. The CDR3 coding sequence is TGTGCCAGCAGCACCTCCGGGACAGGGTCTGGGAACTATGGCTACACCTTC. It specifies CASSTSGTGSGNYGYTF. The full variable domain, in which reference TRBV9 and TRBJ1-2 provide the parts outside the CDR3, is DSGVTQTPKHLITATGQRVTLRCSPRSGDLSVYWYQQSLDQGLQFLIQYYNGEERAKGNILERFSAQQFPDLHSELNLSSLELGDSALYFCASSTSGTGSGNYGYTFGSGTRLTVV.

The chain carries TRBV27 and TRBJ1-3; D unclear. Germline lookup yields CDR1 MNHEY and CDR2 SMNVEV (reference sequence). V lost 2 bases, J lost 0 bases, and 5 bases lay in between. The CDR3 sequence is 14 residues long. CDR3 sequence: CASSLIGSGNTIYF. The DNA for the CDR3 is TGTGCCAGCAGTTTAATCGGCTCTGGAAACACCATATATTTT.

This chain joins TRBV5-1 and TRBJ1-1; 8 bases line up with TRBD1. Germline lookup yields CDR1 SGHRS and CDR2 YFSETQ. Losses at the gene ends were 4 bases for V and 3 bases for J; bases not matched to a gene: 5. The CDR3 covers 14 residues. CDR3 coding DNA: TGCGCCAGCAGCCCGGACAGGGCGGACACTGAAGCTTTCTTT. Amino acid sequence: CASSPDRADTEAFF. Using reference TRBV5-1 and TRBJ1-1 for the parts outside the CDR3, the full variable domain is KAGVTQTPRYLIKTRGQQVTLSCSPISGHRSVSWYQQTPGQGLQFLFEYFSETQRNKGNFPGRFSGRQFSNSRSEMNVSTLELGDSALYLCASSPDRADTEAFFGQGTRLTVV.